This is a list of T cell receptor gamma chains from one sample in a study of Vδ1+ human thymocytes. TCRdb reprocessed the multiplex PCR reads through CATT. This sample has around 11,000 gamma-chain clones, with more than 35% found just once. Sequences were obtained from Vdelta1+ gamma-delta thymocytes from the thymus. The receptors were gathered from a boy under three years old who had congenital heart surgery. CDR3s include the opening cysteine and the closing phenylalanine or tryptophan. The size entry is marked missing in some rows and otherwise reads once, few, many or a size class.

j_call: TRGJ1/TRGJ2
v_call: TRGV9
clone_size: few
cdr3_length: 13
cdr3_nt: TGTGCCTCGTGGGAGGCGCCTTATCATAAGAAACTCTTT
cdr3_aa: CASWEAPYHKKLF

j_call: TRGJ1/TRGJ2
v_call: TRGV5
clone_size: few
cdr3_length: 11
cdr3_nt: TGTGCCACCTGGGACCGTTATAAGAAACTCTTT
cdr3_aa: CATWDRYKKLF

j_call: TRGJ1/TRGJ2
v_call: TRGV9
clone_size: -
cdr3_length: 12
cdr3_nt: TGTGCCTTGTGGGAGAACGGTTATAAGAAACTCTTT
cdr3_aa: CALWENGYKKLF

j_call: TRGJ1/TRGJ2
v_call: TRGV2
clone_size: few
cdr3_length: 14
cdr3_nt: TGTGCCACCTGGGTCGGGACGAATTATTATAAGAAACTCTTT
cdr3_aa: CATWVGTNYYKKLF

j_call: TRGJP
v_call: TRGV9
clone_size: few
cdr3_length: 14
cdr3_nt: TGTGCCTTGTGGGATGGGTTGGGCAAAAAAATCAAGGTATTT
cdr3_aa: CALWDGLGKKIKVF

j_call: TRGJP
v_call: TRGV9
clone_size: -
cdr3_length: 18
cdr3_nt: TGTGCCTTGTGGGAATCCTTTGTTCAAGAGTTGGGCAAAAAAATCAAGGTATTT
cdr3_aa: CALWESFVQELGKKIKVF

j_call: TRGJP2
v_call: TRGV4
clone_size: few
cdr3_length: 16
cdr3_nt: TGTGCCACCTGGGATAACCTTTATAGTAGTGATTGGATCAAGACGTTT
cdr3_aa: CATWDNLYSSDWIKTF

j_call: TRGJP2
v_call: TRGV2
clone_size: few
cdr3_length: 13
cdr3_nt: TGTGCCACGGCGGATGAGCATGATTGGATCAAGACGTTT
cdr3_aa: CATADEHDWIKTF

j_call: TRGJ1/TRGJ2
v_call: TRGV9
clone_size: few
cdr3_length: 11
cdr3_nt: TGTGCCGGGTGGGAGGTGCGGAAGAAACTCTTT
cdr3_aa: CAGWEVRKKLF

j_call: TRGJ1/TRGJ2
v_call: TRGV9
clone_size: -
cdr3_length: 11
cdr3_nt: TGTGCCTTGTGGGATTGGGGTAAGAAACTCTTT
cdr3_aa: CALWDWGKKLF

j_call: TRGJP
v_call: TRGV9
clone_size: few
cdr3_length: 15
cdr3_nt: TGTGCCTTGTGGGAGGTGTGTTTGGGCAAAAAAATCAAGGTATTT
cdr3_aa: CALWEVCLGKKIKVF

j_call: TRGJ1/TRGJ2
v_call: TRGV4
clone_size: few
cdr3_length: 13
cdr3_nt: TGTGCCACCTGGGACGCTCCTTATTATAAGAAACTCTTT
cdr3_aa: CATWDAPYYKKLF

j_call: TRGJ1/TRGJ2
v_call: TRGV4
clone_size: few
cdr3_length: 13
cdr3_nt: TGTGCCACCTGGGATTCCAATTATTATAAGAAACTCTTT
cdr3_aa: CATWDSNYYKKLF

j_call: TRGJ1/TRGJ2
v_call: TRGV4
clone_size: few
cdr3_length: 13
cdr3_nt: TGTGCCACCTGGGAGAAGGTTTTTTATAAGAAACTCTTT
cdr3_aa: CATWEKVFYKKLF

j_call: TRGJ1/TRGJ2
v_call: TRGV9
clone_size: few
cdr3_length: 15
cdr3_nt: TGTGCCTTGTGGGAGGTGCAGGGAAATTATTATAAGAAACTCTTT
cdr3_aa: CALWEVQGNYYKKLF

j_call: TRGJ1/TRGJ2
v_call: TRGV9
clone_size: few
cdr3_length: 18
cdr3_nt: TGTGCCTTGTGGGAGGTGCAAACTTACCGAATTCGGGCTTATAAGAAACTCTTT
cdr3_aa: CALWEVQTYRIRAYKKLF

j_call: TRGJ1/TRGJ2
v_call: TRGV9
clone_size: -
cdr3_length: 17
cdr3_nt: TGTGCCTTGTGGGAGGTGCGTTTCTGGAATTTATATTATAAGAAACTCTTT
cdr3_aa: CALWEVRFWNLYYKKLF

j_call: TRGJ1/TRGJ2
v_call: TRGV8
clone_size: -
cdr3_length: 13
cdr3_nt: TGTGCCACTTGGGCACCACTTTATTATAAGAAACTCTTT
cdr3_aa: CATWAPLYYKKLF

j_call: TRGJ1/TRGJ2
v_call: TRGV3
clone_size: -
cdr3_length: 14
cdr3_nt: TGTGCCACCTGGGACAGGCAGAATTATTATAAGAAACTCTTT
cdr3_aa: CATWDRQNYYKKLF

j_call: TRGJ1/TRGJ2
v_call: TRGV9
clone_size: -
cdr3_length: 14
cdr3_nt: TGTGCCTTGTGGGAGGTGTTCTTGCATTATAAGAAACTCTTT
cdr3_aa: CALWEVFLHYKKLF

j_call: TRGJ1/TRGJ2
v_call: TRGV3
clone_size: -
cdr3_length: 13
cdr3_nt: TGTGCCACCTGGGACCCCCCCTGGGCCAAGAAACTCTTT
cdr3_aa: CATWDPPWAKKLF

j_call: TRGJ1/TRGJ2
v_call: TRGV4
clone_size: -
cdr3_length: 13
cdr3_nt: TGTGCCACCTGGGATGGGCCTTGGGGGGGGAAACTCTTT
cdr3_aa: CATWDGPWGGKLF

j_call: TRGJ1/TRGJ2
v_call: TRGV8
clone_size: -
cdr3_length: 11
cdr3_nt: TGTGCCACCTGGGAAGGATATAAGAAACTCTTT
cdr3_aa: CATWEGYKKLF

j_call: TRGJ1/TRGJ2
v_call: TRGV9
clone_size: -
cdr3_length: 14
cdr3_nt: TGTGCCTTGTGGGAGGTGCAGCCGTGGTATAAGAAACTCTTT
cdr3_aa: CALWEVQPWYKKLF

j_call: TRGJ1/TRGJ2
v_call: TRGV9
clone_size: few
cdr3_length: 11
cdr3_nt: TGTGCCTTGTGGGACTATTATAAGAAACTATTT
cdr3_aa: CALWDYYKKLF

j_call: TRGJ1/TRGJ2
v_call: TRGV3
clone_size: few
cdr3_length: 13
cdr3_nt: TGTGCCACCTGGGACAGGCAGGGGGCTAAGAAACTCTTT
cdr3_aa: CATWDRQGAKKLF

j_call: TRGJ1/TRGJ2
v_call: TRGV3
clone_size: few
cdr3_length: 14
cdr3_nt: TGTGCCACCTGGGACAGGCCCCCTTATTATAAGAAACTCTTT
cdr3_aa: CATWDRPPYYKKLF

j_call: TRGJ1/TRGJ2
v_call: TRGV9
clone_size: -
cdr3_length: 15
cdr3_nt: TGTGCCTTGTGGGAGGTAAATTCGAATTATTATAAGAAACTCTTT
cdr3_aa: CALWEVNSNYYKKLF

j_call: TRGJ1/TRGJ2
v_call: TRGV9
clone_size: -
cdr3_length: 14
cdr3_nt: TGTGCCTTGTGGGAGCCCAATAATGATTATAAGAAACTCTTT
cdr3_aa: CALWEPNNDYKKLF

j_call: TRGJ1/TRGJ2
v_call: TRGV8
clone_size: few
cdr3_length: 12
cdr3_nt: TGTGCCACCTGGGTGTATCGTTATAAGAAACTCTTT
cdr3_aa: CATWVYRYKKLF

j_call: TRGJ1/TRGJ2
v_call: TRGV9
clone_size: few
cdr3_length: 13
cdr3_nt: TGTGCCTTGTGGGAGGTCCCTCCGATTAAGAAACTCTTT
cdr3_aa: CALWEVPPIKKLF

j_call: TRGJ1/TRGJ2
v_call: TRGV8
clone_size: few
cdr3_length: 14
cdr3_nt: TGTGCCACCTGGGATAGTTCGCCTTATTATAAGAAACTCTTT
cdr3_aa: CATWDSSPYYKKLF

j_call: TRGJ1/TRGJ2
v_call: TRGV9
clone_size: medium-sized
cdr3_length: 13
cdr3_nt: TGTGCCTTGTGGGAGGTGTTTTATTATAAGAAACTCTTT
cdr3_aa: CALWEVFYYKKLF

j_call: TRGJP
v_call: TRGV9
clone_size: -
cdr3_length: 17
cdr3_nt: TGTGCCTTGTGGGACCTGAGGGGCGAGTTGGGCAAAAAAATCAAGGTATTT
cdr3_aa: CALWDLRGELGKKIKVF

j_call: TRGJ1/TRGJ2
v_call: TRGV4
clone_size: few
cdr3_length: 13
cdr3_nt: TGTGCCACCTGGGATGGCAGACCCCATAAGAAACTCTTT
cdr3_aa: CATWDGRPHKKLF

j_call: TRGJP2
v_call: TRGV4
clone_size: -
cdr3_length: 10
cdr3_nt: TGTGCCACCTGGGATTGGATCAAGACGTTT
cdr3_aa: CATWDWIKTF

j_call: TRGJ1/TRGJ2
v_call: TRGV9
clone_size: few
cdr3_length: 15
cdr3_nt: TGTGCCTTGTGGGAGGTGCATAGGAGACCGGATAAGAAACTCTTT
cdr3_aa: CALWEVHRRPDKKLF

j_call: TRGJ1/TRGJ2
v_call: TRGV9
clone_size: -
cdr3_length: 13
cdr3_nt: TGTGCCTTGTGGGAGAACTATTATTATAAGAAACTCTTT
cdr3_aa: CALWENYYYKKLF

j_call: TRGJ1/TRGJ2
v_call: TRGV9
clone_size: few
cdr3_length: 9
cdr3_nt: TGTGCCTTGTGGGAGGAGAAACTCTTT
cdr3_aa: CALWEEKLF

j_call: TRGJ1/TRGJ2
v_call: TRGV5
clone_size: -
cdr3_length: 13
cdr3_nt: TGTGCCACCTGGGACAGGCCTGGGTATAAGAAACTCTTT
cdr3_aa: CATWDRPGYKKLF

j_call: TRGJ1/TRGJ2
v_call: TRGV9
clone_size: few
cdr3_length: 10
cdr3_nt: TGTGCCTTGTGGGAAGACAAGAAACTCTTT
cdr3_aa: CALWEDKKLF

j_call: TRGJ1/TRGJ2
v_call: TRGV3
clone_size: -
cdr3_length: 13
cdr3_nt: TGTGCCACCTGGGACCTGTATTATTATAAGAAACTCTTT
cdr3_aa: CATWDLYYYKKLF

j_call: TRGJ1/TRGJ2
v_call: TRGV4
clone_size: -
cdr3_length: 14
cdr3_nt: TGTGCCACCTGGGATGGGCTTCCTTATTATAAGAAACTCTTT
cdr3_aa: CATWDGLPYYKKLF

j_call: TRGJP2
v_call: TRGV9
clone_size: -
cdr3_length: 14
cdr3_nt: TGTGCCTTGTGGCAATATAGTAGTGATTGGATCAAGACGTTT
cdr3_aa: CALWQYSSDWIKTF

j_call: TRGJ1/TRGJ2
v_call: TRGV3
clone_size: few
cdr3_length: 11
cdr3_nt: TGTGCCACCTGGGACAGGCCAAGGAAACTCTTT
cdr3_aa: CATWDRPRKLF